The 2 T cell receptor beta chains in this list originate from one sample, sequenced in a study of molecular identifiers for immune sequencing clone quantification. From the PCR reads, TCRdb called clonotypes with MiXCR, one entry per CDR3 protein. The table records more than 10,000 distinct CDR3 sequences, about a fifth of them present only once. Sample: naive CD8+ T cells from blood, with Jurkat cell RNA spiked in. Subset defined: FACS-sorted CD8+CD4-CCR7+CD45RA+ naive T cells. The receptors stem from a human donor in good health. Some libraries in this study had Jurkat cell RNA spiked in.

This clonotype has just a few counts. The J gene is TRBJ2-1, the V gene TRBV7-9; 7 nucleotides match TRBD2. Looked up from germline, CDR1 is SEHNR and CDR2 is FQNEAQ (reference sequence). This CDR3 contains 15 residues. V was clipped by 2 bases and J by 9 bases; unmatched bases: 10. The CDR3 loop is CASSLRGGSLGEQFF. The CDR3 DNA sequence: TGTGCCAGCAGCTTACGGGGCGGGAGTTTGGGTGAGCAGTTCTTC.

The chain links TRBV19 to TRBJ2-7; the D gene could be TRBD1 or TRBD2 (5 bases each). The CDR3 runs to 16 residues. V shed 6 bases and J shed 0 bases, with 18 bases lying between them. Germline V gene sequence: CDR1 LNHDA, CDR2 SQIVND (reference sequence). The chain's CDR3 is CASSRYYRDGSYEQYF. The DNA for the CDR3 is TGTGCCAGTAGCCGATACTACCGGGACGGCTCCTACGAGCAGTACTTC.